This TCR beta chain is drawn from a study of T cell responses to AZD1222 COVID-19 vaccine. In germline, CDR1 is LGHDT, CDR2 YNNKEL (reference sequence). The CDR3 is made up of 14 amino acids. Trimming at V came to 3 bases and at J to 2 bases, leaving 0 bases not matched to a gene. Generated by immunoSEQ multiplex PCR, the TCRdb table keeps only in-frame clones and is missing some. The sample contains around 80,000 clones, 90% of which appear only once. The starting material was peripheral blood, obtained on day 0 of AZD1222 vaccination. The chain joins TRBV3-1 (or the pseudogene TRBV3-2) to TRBJ2-1, with 8 bases fitting TRBD1. This clonotype was obtained from an adult in good health. CDR3 DNA sequence: TGTGCCAGCAGCCAGGACAGGGCCTACAATGAGCAGTTCTTC. This codes for CASSQDRAYNEQFF.